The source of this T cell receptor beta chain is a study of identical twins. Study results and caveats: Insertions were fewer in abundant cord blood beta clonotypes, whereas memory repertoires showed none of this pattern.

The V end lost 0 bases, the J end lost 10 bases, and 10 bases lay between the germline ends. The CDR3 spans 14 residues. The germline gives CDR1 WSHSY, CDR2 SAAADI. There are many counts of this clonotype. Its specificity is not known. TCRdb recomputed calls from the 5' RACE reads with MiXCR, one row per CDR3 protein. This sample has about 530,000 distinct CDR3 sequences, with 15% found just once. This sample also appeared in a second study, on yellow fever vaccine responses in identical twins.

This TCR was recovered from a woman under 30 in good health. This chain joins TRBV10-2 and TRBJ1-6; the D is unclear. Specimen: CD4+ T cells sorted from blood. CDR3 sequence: CASSESFGESPLHF. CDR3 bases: TGCGCCAGCAGTGAGTCTTTTGGGGAGTCACCCCTCCACTTT.